The 22 T cell receptor beta chains below all came from one sample that was sequenced in a study of cytomegalovirus exposure and HLA in healthy donors. Primers for the PCR totalled 60 Vbeta and 13 Jbeta. Repertoires were generated with immunoSEQ multiplex PCR, while TCRdb's copy carries only in-frame clones and drops some. Of about 140,000 clones listed, roughly 77% are singletons. Source material: PBMCs. The receptors were sampled from a man between 35 and 55 years old in good health and CMV-seronegative.

The gene calls are TRBV19 and TRBJ2-1; 9 nucleotides align to TRBD1. The CDR3 contains 15 residues. Looked up from germline, CDR1 is LNHDA and CDR2 is SQIVND (reference sequence). Trimming cost V 5 bases and J 7 bases; bases outside gene matches: 9. CDR3 in DNA: TGTGCCAGTAGTGCCCAGGGACAGGGACGGAATGAGCAGTTCTTC. Its translation: CASSAQGQGRNEQFF.

The genes are TRBV7-2 and TRBJ1-4, with 8 bases fitting TRBD1. CDR1 and CDR2 (germline): SGHTA, FQGNSA. V was clipped by 5 bases and J by 7 bases; unmatched bases: 9. The CDR3 length is 15 residues. CDR3 amino acids: CASSKPLTGGEKLFF. CDR3 coding DNA: TGTGCCAGCAGCAAACCGCTAACAGGGGGTGAAAAACTGTTTTTT.

This chain links TRBV6-1 with TRBJ1-5, with 9 bases aligning to TRBD1. The J segment lost 4 bases and the V segment lost 4 bases, leaving 5 bases of the junction unmatched. This CDR3 has 15 amino acids. Germline CDR1 is MNHNS and CDR2 is SASEGT. CDR3 loop: CASSVQGARNQPQHF. The CDR3 nucleotides are TGTGCCAGCAGTGTACAGGGGGCAAGAAATCAGCCCCAGCATTTT.

The V gene is TRBV9, the J gene TRBJ2-3; TRBD2 might be the D (5 bases). V shed 4 bases and J shed 2 bases, with 17 bases lying between them. Per the germline V gene, CDR1 is SGDLS and CDR2 is YYNGEE. The CDR3 consists of 16 residues. The CDR3 loop reads CASSPRPGLYTDTQYF. CDR3 DNA sequence: TGTGCCAGCAGCCCACGCCCAGGACTCTACACAGATACGCAGTATTTT.

The CDR3 loop is CASSQDSGETQYF. The CDR3 region has the DNA TGTGCCAGCAGCCAGGATTCGGGGGAGACCCAGTACTTC. The chain couples TRBV4-2 to TRBJ2-5, with a possible D match to TRBD2 (5 bases). Germline V gene lookup returns CDR1 LGHNA and CDR2 YNFKEQ. The CDR3 sequence is 13 residues long. The V and J ends lost 3 bases and 5 bases respectively, with 10 bases between them.

This clone was counted a few times. This chain joins TRBV2 and TRBJ2-7; 14 nucleotides align to TRBD2. CDR1 SNHLY and CDR2 FYNNEI come from the germline V gene. The J segment lost 0 bases and the V segment lost 1 base, leaving 8 bases of the junction unmatched. The CDR3 extends over 19 amino acids. CDR3 loop: CASSEGGLAGGLSSYEQYF. Written as DNA, the CDR3 is TGTGCCAGCAGTGAAGGAGGACTAGCGGGGGGCCTGAGCTCCTACGAGCAGTACTTC.

The chain is built from TRBV7-2 and TRBJ1-6; possibly TRBD1 for D (5 bases). This CDR3 has 16 residues. V was clipped by 6 bases and J by 7 bases, with 19 bases between them. The germline V gene has CDR1 SGHTA and CDR2 FQGNSA. CDR3 in amino acids: CASRVESGGGNSPLHF. DNA of the CDR3: TGTGCCAGCAGAGTCGAGTCGGGGGGTGGGAATTCACCCCTCCACTTT.

As regards this clone: At one boundary the junction diverges from the germline segment, which might be a read error. This chain connects TRBV7-2 to TRBJ2-6, with D possibly TRBD2 on 7 matching bases. This CDR3 comprises 14 residues. Per germline, CDR1 SGHTA and CDR2 FQGNSA. The CDR3 loop is CASSLGGAQPGASF. The CDR3 DNA follows: TGTGCCAGCAGCTTGGGGGGGGCACAGCCGGGTGCGTCTTTC. The whole variable domain, filled in from reference TRBV7-2 and TRBJ2-6, reads GAGVSQSPSNKVTEKGKDVELRCDPISGHTALYWYRQSLGQGLEFLIYFQGNSAPDKSGLPSDRFSAERTGGSVSTLTIQRTQQEDSAVYLCASSLGGAQPGASFGAGSRLTVL.

This chain links TRBV7-9 with TRBJ1-1, with 7 bases identical to TRBD1. Trimming cost V 1 base and J 3 bases; bases outside gene matches: 2. The CDR3 contains 14 residues. The germline V gene has CDR1 SEHNR and CDR2 FQNEAQ (reference sequence). CDR3 sequence (DNA): TGTGCCAGCAGCTTAGAACAGGGGTACACTGAAGCTTTCTTT. Encoded protein: CASSLEQGYTEAFF.

This clone was observed a single time. The chain is built from TRBV4-2 and TRBJ2-7; perhaps TRBD1 as D (5 bases). The CDR3 runs to 17 residues. Germline V gene lookup returns CDR1 LGHNA and CDR2 YNFKEQ. Trimming stripped 0 bases from V and 5 bases from J, with 20 bases between. CDR3 sequence (DNA): TGTGCCAGCAGCCAAGACCCAGGACACCAGCCTCTTCACGAGCAGTACTTC. This codes for CASSQDPGHQPLHEQYF.

The rearrangement joins TRBV10-3 to TRBJ1-1, with D possibly TRBD1 on 6 matching bases. CDR1 is ENHRY, CDR2 SYGVKD, per germline. Trimming left V 4 bases short and J 1 base short, with 10 bases between. The CDR3 runs 14 residues. CDR3 region: CAISGGLPNTEAFF. The CDR3 DNA sequence: TGTGCCATCAGTGGGGGGCTCCCGAACACTGAAGCTTTCTTT.

The chain joins TRBV7-3 to TRBJ1-1, with D perhaps matching TRBD1 (5 bases). The CDR3 contains 14 residues. The ends were cut back, 3 bases at V and 4 bases at J, with 12 bases in the middle. Germline lookup yields CDR1 SGHTA and CDR2 FQGTGA. CDR3 coding DNA: TGTGCCAGCAGCTTTAGGGGCGGTGGCACTGAAGCTTTCTTT. This codes for CASSFRGGGTEAFF.

This clone has only a few counts. The chain employs TRBV5-1 and TRBJ2-2, with TRBD1 as a possible D gene (5 bases). Trimming took 2 bases from V and 6 from J, leaving 11 bases between them. The CDR3 loop spans 14 amino acids. Germline CDR1 is SGHRS and CDR2 is YFSETQ. The CDR3 region is CASSLSGIAGELFF. CDR3 nucleotides: TGCGCCAGCAGCTTATCAGGGATTGCCGGGGAGCTGTTTTTT.

Concerning this clone itself: The junction and the germline gene differ at one end; a read error may be behind it. This rearrangement joins TRBV7-9 to TRBJ2-7; weak D call: TRBD2 (5 bases). The CDR3 has 14 residues. The germline CDR1 and CDR2 sequences are SEHNR and FQNEAQ (reference sequence). DNA of the CDR3: TGTTCCAGCCGAAGGGCGGGTTCCTCCTACGAGCAGTACTTC. Translation: CSSRRAGSSYEQYF.

This clone appeared once. The gene calls are TRBV7-2 and TRBJ1-5; 9 bases map to TRBD1. The germline CDR1 and CDR2 sequences are SGHTA and FQGNSA. The V segment lost 4 bases and the J segment 6 bases; nucleotides outside the gene matches: 7. CDR3 size: 15 residues. CDR3 DNA: TGTGCCAGCAGCTCAGTGACAGGGGGGGTTCAGCCCCAGCATTTT. This encodes CASSSVTGGVQPQHF.

This clone has a handful of counts. The V gene is TRBV4-1, the J gene TRBJ2-3; D call uncertain. Germline CDR1 is MGHRA and CDR2 is YSYEKL. Trimming stripped 2 bases from V and 1 base from J, with 7 bases between. The CDR3 spans 14 residues. CDR3 residues: CASSQLERTDTQYF. The CDR3 DNA is TGCGCCAGCAGCCAACTCGAGCGCACAGATACGCAGTATTTT.

The rearrangement uses TRBV19 and TRBJ1-4, with unresolved D. This CDR3 spans 13 amino acids. Trimming cost V 5 bases and J 8 bases, with 12 bases left between them. The germline V gene has CDR1 LNHDA and CDR2 SQIVND (reference sequence). The CDR3 loop is CASSQVNEEKLFF. The DNA of the CDR3 is TGTGCCAGTAGTCAAGTAAACGAGGAAAAACTGTTTTTT.

The chain recombines TRBV29-1 with TRBJ2-5; weak D call: TRBD1 (6 bases). CDR1 SQVTM and CDR2 ANQGSEA come from the germline V gene. The CDR3 runs to 12 residues. Between the trimmed V and J ends, which lost 2 bases and 5 bases, there was a span of 9 bases. CDR3 bases: TGCAGCGTTGAAACCAGGGGTGAGACCCAGTACTTC. Translated: CSVETRGETQYF.

The V gene is TRBV7-3, the J gene TRBJ2-2; D unresolved. Germline V lookup: CDR1 SGHTA, CDR2 FQGTGA. Trimming removed 4 bases at V and 0 bases at J, with 3 bases between. This CDR3 is 13 amino acids long. For the CDR3, the DNA is TGTGCCAGCAGCTCTTCGAACACCGGGGAGCTGTTTTTT. Translation: CASSSSNTGELFF.

The J gene is TRBJ2-1, the V gene TRBV15; tentative D call: TRBD1 (6 bases). Trimming took 1 base from V and 13 from J, leaving 14 bases between them. This CDR3 comprises 13 residues. Germline loops: CDR1 LNHNV, CDR2 YYDKDF (reference sequence). CDR3 DNA: TGTGCCACCAGCAGAGTATTGGGGACACGTCAGTTCTTC. This codes for CATSRVLGTRQFF. Complete variable domain (other parts from reference TRBV15 and TRBJ2-1): DAMVIQNPRYQVTQFGKPVTLSCSQTLNHNVMYWYQQKSSQAPKLLFHYYDKDFNNEADTPDNFQSRRPNTSFCFLDIRSPGLGDTAMYLCATSRVLGTRQFFGPGTRLTVL.

The genes are TRBV7-8 and TRBJ1-2, with TRBD1 matching over 8 bases. Trimming at V came to 1 base and at J to 4 bases, leaving 5 bases not matched to a gene. Germline V gene data show CDR1 as SGHVS and CDR2 as FQNEAQ. The CDR3 totals 15 residues. The CDR3 spells CASSLGGQGLYGYTF. The CDR3 bases are TGTGCCAGCAGCTTAGGTGGACAGGGCCTCTATGGCTACACCTTC.

The chain couples TRBV7-9 to TRBJ1-5, with 11 bases lining up with TRBD1. J was trimmed by 3 bases and V by 5 bases; bases with no gene match: 12. Per the germline V gene, CDR1 is SEHNR and CDR2 is FQNEAQ (reference sequence). The CDR3 length is 18 residues. The CDR3 is CASSHGTGGTGTNQPQHF. The CDR3 DNA reads as TGTGCCAGCAGCCACGGGACAGGGGGAACCGGGACCAATCAGCCCCAGCATTTT.